Shown below are 14 T cell receptor beta chains from a single sample sequenced in a study of T cells in Graves' hyperthyroidism and ophthalmopathy. Amplified TCR beta CDR3 regions derived from RNA transcripts. TCR CDR3 regions were first amplified by RT-PCR with HTBI primers. TCRdb reanalysed the multiplex PCR reads using MiXCR and keeps one entry per CDR3 protein. The profile covers around 380,000 distinct CDR3 sequences, with roughly 13% appearing a single time and around 20% taken by the ten largest. Material for sequencing was blood. The receptors were gathered from a young man with Graves' hyperthyroidism that later progressed to Graves' ophthalmopathy.

This clonotype occurred many times. This chain links TRBV28 with TRBJ1-1, with D tentatively TRBD1 (6 bases). CDR1 is MDHEN and CDR2 is SYDVKM in the germline V gene. V was pared by 7 bases and J by 3 bases, with 18 bases between. This CDR3 region has 15 residues. CDR3 in DNA: TGTGCCAGCAAAGGAGAGGACAGTGGACACACTGAAGCTTTCTTT. This gives the protein CASKGEDSGHTEAFF.

There are a few counts of this clonotype. In nucleotides, the CDR3 is TGTGCCAGCAGCTCGGGGATGAGGGCAGGGGGCTACACCTTC. This gives the protein CASSSGMRAGGYTF. V is TRBV5-4 and J is TRBJ1-2; D may be TRBD1 (5 bases). Between the trimmed V and J ends, which lost 3 bases and 8 bases, there was a span of 17 bases. This CDR3 region has 14 residues. Germline values: CDR1 SGHNT, CDR2 YYREEE (reference sequence).

The chain is built from TRBV20-1 and TRBJ2-6, with D perhaps matching TRBD1 (6 bases). V lost 3 bases and J lost 0, with 12 bases in between. Germline CDR1 DFQATT, CDR2 SNEGSKA (reference sequence). CDR3 length equals 16 residues. For the CDR3, the DNA is TGCAGTGCTAGGAGGGGGTCCCGCTCTGGGGCCAACGTCCTGACTTTC. It is translated as CSARRGSRSGANVLTF.

The chain carries TRBV7-6 and TRBJ2-3; 8 bases are shared with TRBD2. The CDR3 has 15 amino acids. With 3 bases clipped from V and 1 base from J, the junction kept 3 bases outside the gene matches. Germline CDR1 is SGHVS and CDR2 is FNYEAQ. CDR3 loop: CASSFRAGGTDTQYF. CDR3 coding DNA: TGTGCCAGCAGCTTCCGAGCGGGGGGCACAGATACGCAGTATTTT. Supplemented by reference TRBV7-6 and TRBJ2-3, the full variable domain reads GAGVSQSPRYKVTKRGQDVALRCDPISGHVSLYWYRQALGQGPEFLTYFNYEAQQDKSGLPNDRFSAERPEGSISTLTIQRTEQRDSAMYRCASSFRAGGTDTQYFGPGTRLTVL.

Only a few counts were recorded for this clonotype. The rearrangement joins TRBV29-1 to TRBJ2-2, with D maybe TRBD1 (7 bases). Per the germline V gene, CDR1 is SQVTM and CDR2 is ANQGSEA. This CDR3 spans 11 amino acids. Trimming pared 7 bases from V and 7 bases from J, leaving 10 bases between. The CDR3 here is CSAQGGGELFF. The CDR3 DNA reads TGCAGCGCTCAGGGGGGCGGGGAGCTGTTTTTT.

V is TRBV7-2 and J is TRBJ1-1; 9 bases map to TRBD1. The V segment lost 5 bases and the J segment 5 bases; nucleotides outside the gene matches: 9. CDR1 is SGHTA, CDR2 FQGNSA, per germline. This CDR3 has 15 amino acids. Written as DNA, the CDR3 is TGTGCCAGCAGCCTTAGGGGACAGGGAGAGACTGAAGCTTTCTTT. This sequence encodes CASSLRGQGETEAFF. The whole variable domain, filled in from reference TRBV7-2 and TRBJ1-1, reads GAGVSQSPSNKVTEKGKDVELRCDPISGHTALYWYRQSLGQGLEFLIYFQGNSAPDKSGLPSDRFSAERTGGSVSTLTIQRTQQEDSAVYLCASSLRGQGETEAFFGQGTRLTVV.

At least ten counts were recorded for this clonotype. The rearrangement uses TRBV7-9 and TRBJ2-7; 7 bases line up with TRBD1. With 6 bases clipped from V and 7 bases from J, the junction kept 6 bases outside the gene matches. The CDR3 is 12 amino acids. The germline CDR1 and CDR2 sequences are SEHNR and FQNEAQ (reference sequence). The CDR3 region is CASSRPGGEQYF. In nucleotides, the CDR3 is TGTGCCAGCAGTCGTCCAGGGGGTGAGCAGTACTTC.

The chain joins TRBV6-5 to TRBJ1-3, with D possibly matching TRBD1 (5 bases). CDR3 size: 16 residues. The V and J ends lost 2 bases and 1 base respectively, with 12 bases between them. Germline V gene sequence: CDR1 MNHEY, CDR2 SVGAGI. CDR3 amino acids: CASSYGTGSSGNTIYF. Written as DNA, the CDR3 is TGTGCCAGCAGTTACGGGACCGGGTCTTCTGGAAACACCATATATTTT.

This clonotype appeared many times. The chain uses TRBV12-3 or TRBV12-4 and TRBJ2-5, with 16 nucleotides matching TRBD2. The trim removed 6 bases at V and 4 bases at J, leaving 14 bases unmatched. This CDR3 is 19 amino acids long. CDR3 DNA sequence: TGTGCCAGCAGCCCCTCCATGGGACTAGCGGGGGGGCCAGTAGAGACCCAGTACTTC. It is translated as CASSPSMGLAGGPVETQYF.

V usage is TRBV15 and J usage is TRBJ2-3; D possibly corresponds to TRBD2 (5 bases). The CDR3 runs 15 residues. Per the germline V gene, CDR1 is LNHNV and CDR2 is YYDKDF (reference sequence). V was pared by 3 bases and J by 4 bases, with 14 bases between. CDR3 in DNA: TGTGCCACCAGCAGCCGCGGGTTCACCCCAGATACGCAGTATTTT. Amino acids: CATSSRGFTPDTQYF.

This clonotype was seen at least ten times. The V gene is TRBV20-1, the J gene TRBJ2-1, with 10 nucleotides matching TRBD2. CDR1 is DFQATT and CDR2 is SNEGSKA in the germline V gene (reference sequence). The trim removed 6 bases at V and 8 bases at J, leaving 10 bases unmatched. The CDR3 contains 14 residues. The DNA of the CDR3 is TGCAGTGCAACCGGGACTAGCGTGGAAGATGAGCAGTTCTTC. Translated, it gives CSATGTSVEDEQFF.

This clonotype has only a few counts. This chain connects TRBV7-8 to TRBJ2-3, with 8 bases identical to TRBD2. The CDR3 is 16 amino acids. Unmatched junction bases numbered 7, after V lost 5 bases and J lost 0 bases. Looked up from germline, CDR1 is SGHVS and CDR2 is FQNEAQ. CDR3 loop: CASSTRLALSTDTQYF. In nucleotides, the CDR3 is TGTGCCAGCAGCACCCGACTAGCGCTTAGCACAGATACGCAGTATTTT.

This clonotype was counted at least ten times. The junction differs from germline at one of its ends, possibly a read error. The DNA for the CDR3 is TGTGCCAGCAATTTAGGGCCCGGGGAGCTGTTTTTT. Its protein is CASNLGPGELFF. The chain joins TRBV12-3 or TRBV12-4 to TRBJ2-2, with D uncertain. The CDR3 extends over 12 amino acids.

This clonotype was picked up many times. The rearrangement uses TRBV2 and TRBJ2-1, with TRBD1 matching over 9 bases. The CDR3 is 12 amino acids. V gave up 9 bases and J gave up 6 bases; unmatched junction bases: 3. CDR1 and CDR2 from the germline V gene are SNHLY and FYNNEI. This CDR3 is CARATGGNEQFF. In nucleotides, the CDR3 is TGTGCCAGGGCGACAGGGGGCAATGAGCAGTTCTTC.